This TCR beta chain comes out of a study of blood T cell repertoires in COVID-19. Study overall: Samples taken during acute and convalescent COVID-19 were collected in the United States, Italy and Spain. The analysed material was cDNA or gDNA that came from T cells, B-cell-depleted T cells, or PBMCs.

V was pared by 3 bases and J by 1 base, with 5 bases of the junction left unmatched. Looked up from germline, CDR1 is LNHDA and CDR2 is SQIVND (reference sequence). This CDR3 has 15 amino acids. Methods used by the authors: Cell counts per sample came from amplifying reference gene primers. Method: immunoSEQ multiplex PCR; TCRdb's copy keeps in-frame clones and lacks some. Clone size and V and J calls were adopted from that table, with D and trimming inferred from the DNA. The data show a few hundred thousand clones, more than 85% seen once. This TCR was sampled from a man aged 18 to 30 with active or convalescent COVID-19. This chain connects TRBV19 to TRBJ2-5; 7 bases agree with TRBD1. The sequenced sample consisted of peripheral blood. The CDR3 protein is CASSMPGQSQETQYF. The CDR3 nucleotides are TGTGCCAGTAGTATGCCGGGACAGAGCCAAGAGACCCAGTACTTC. Variable domain in full (rest from reference TRBV19 and TRBJ2-5): DGGITQSPKYLFRKEGQNVTLSCEQNLNHDAMYWYRQDPGQGLRLIYYSQIVNDFQKGDIAEGYSVSREKKESFPLTVTSAQKNPTAFYLCASSMPGQSQETQYFGPGTRLLVL.